This T cell receptor beta chain derives from a study of cytomegalovirus exposure and HLA in healthy donors. Overall study results and limits: Cytomegalovirus association was listed for 150 or so TCR beta chains. A later analysis reportedly identified an Asian-associated ancestry cluster as carrying fewer N-insertions than the 666-donor mean.

Germline loops: CDR1 SGHTA, CDR2 FQGNSA. The V gene lost 1 base and the J gene lost 5 bases, with 15 bases spanning the gap. The CDR3 is 15 amino acids. A remark on this clone: Antigen: not known.

Primers: 60 Vbeta forward and 13 Jbeta reverse. Profiled with immunoSEQ multiplex PCR; TCRdb holds only in-frame clones, not every one. The sample includes more than 100,000 clones, 80% to 85% of them seen just once. Sequencing used PBMCs. The sequence derives from a woman aged 45-65 years in good health and CMV-seropositive. The chain has TRBV7-2 and TRBJ2-7; D call uncertain. The CDR3 bases are TGTGCCAGCAGCTTAGTCCCGGGTATTATACACGAGCAGTACTTC. It is translated as CASSLVPGIIHEQYF.